This T cell receptor (beta chain) was recorded in a study of shared clonotypes between healthy human individuals. Across the study: Each donor's CD8 memory used one plate, CD8 naive two, each CD4 subset three. Study conclusions and caveats: Generation probabilities of non-shared clonotypes were lower (relative to those shared by all four donors).

A few counts support this clone. Its antigen is undetermined. Different DNA sequences within this sample yield the same CDR3. The sorted-subset replicate PCRs were given roughly 190 ng DNA, which is about 29,000 T cell genomes. The table came from immunoSEQ multiplex PCR; TCRdb's copy has only in-frame clones and leaves some out. The sample includes around 1,100,000 clones, approximately 80% of them seen just once. In the CD4+ fraction, cells were divided into CD45RA+ naive and CD45RA-negative memory subsets. This receptor was identified in a man aged 18 to 29 in good health. Some clones in this sample may be carry-over from other donors' samples. The source material was memory CD4+ T cells from PBMCs. Indicated subset: CD45RA-negative fraction.

DNA of the CDR3: TGCAGGACAGGGGGCAATCAGCCCCAGCATTTT. As protein: CRTGGNQPQHF. V and J are TRBV20-1 and TRBJ1-5, with 8 bases aligning to TRBD1. CDR1 and CDR2 (germline): DFQATT, SNEGSKA (reference sequence). The CDR3 has 11 amino acids.